This TCR beta chain was profiled in a study of early T cells in non-severe SARS-CoV-2 infection. Study-wide background: Chains were unpaired, as sequencing was done on bulk RNA from unsorted whole blood.

TCRdb ran MiXCR on the 5' RACE reads and lists one entry per CDR3 protein. This table has under 85,000 distinct CDR3 sequences, roughly 13% appearing once. This clonotype was sampled from an adult who was a healthcare worker with PCR-confirmed SARS-CoV-2 infection or an uninfected control (not recorded which). The source material was whole blood.

CDR3 amino acids: CSAPPRADNTGELFF. CDR3 DNA: TGCAGCGCCCCCCCCAGAGCGGACAACACCGGGGAGCTGTTTTTT. The rearrangement joins TRBV29-1 to TRBJ2-2, with D perhaps matching TRBD2 (5 bases). V was clipped by 7 bases and J by 2 bases, with 17 bases between them. This CDR3 contains 15 residues. Germline V gene sequence: CDR1 SQVTM, CDR2 ANQGSEA.